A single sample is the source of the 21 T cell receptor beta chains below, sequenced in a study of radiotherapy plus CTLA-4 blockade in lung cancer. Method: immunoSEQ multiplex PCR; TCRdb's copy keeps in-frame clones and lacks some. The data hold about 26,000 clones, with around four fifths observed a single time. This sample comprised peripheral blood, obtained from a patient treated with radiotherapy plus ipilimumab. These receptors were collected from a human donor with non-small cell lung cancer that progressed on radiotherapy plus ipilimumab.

CDR3 loop: CASSEWGHQDLTDTQYF. The DNA of the CDR3 is TGTGCCAGCAGTGAATGGGGACACCAGGATCTCACAGATACGCAGTATTTT. This chain connects TRBV2 to TRBJ2-3; TRBD1 might be the D (6 bases). The ends were cut back, 2 bases at V and 2 bases at J, with 17 bases in the middle. CDR3 length: 17 amino acids. The germline V gene has CDR1 SNHLY and CDR2 FYNNEI.

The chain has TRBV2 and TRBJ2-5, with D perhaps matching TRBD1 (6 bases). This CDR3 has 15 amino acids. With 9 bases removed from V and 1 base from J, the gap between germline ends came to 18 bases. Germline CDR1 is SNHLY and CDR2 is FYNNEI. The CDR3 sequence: CASTLEQGAQETQYF. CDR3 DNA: TGTGCCAGTACCCTCGAACAGGGTGCCCAAGAGACCCAGTACTTC.

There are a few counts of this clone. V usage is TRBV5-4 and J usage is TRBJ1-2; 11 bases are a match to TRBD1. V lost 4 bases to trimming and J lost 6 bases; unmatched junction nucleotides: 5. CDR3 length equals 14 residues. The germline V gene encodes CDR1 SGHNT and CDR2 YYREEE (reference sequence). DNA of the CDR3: TGTGCCAGCAGCGGGGACAGGGGGAGCAATGGCTACACCTTC. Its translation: CASSGDRGSNGYTF.

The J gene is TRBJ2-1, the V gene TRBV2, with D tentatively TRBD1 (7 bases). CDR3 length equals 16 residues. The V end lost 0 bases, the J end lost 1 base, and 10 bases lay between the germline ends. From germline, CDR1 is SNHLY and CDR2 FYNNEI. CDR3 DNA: TGTGCCAGCAGTGAAGCGGAGGGACAGTCCTACAATGAGCAGTTCTTC. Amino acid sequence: CASSEAEGQSYNEQFF.

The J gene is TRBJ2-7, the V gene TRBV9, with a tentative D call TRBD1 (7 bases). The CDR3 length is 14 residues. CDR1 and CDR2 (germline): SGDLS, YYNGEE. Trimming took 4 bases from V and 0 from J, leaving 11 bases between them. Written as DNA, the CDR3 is TGTGCCAGCAGCCCCCAGGGGGGCTCCTACGAGCAGTACTTC. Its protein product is CASSPQGGSYEQYF.

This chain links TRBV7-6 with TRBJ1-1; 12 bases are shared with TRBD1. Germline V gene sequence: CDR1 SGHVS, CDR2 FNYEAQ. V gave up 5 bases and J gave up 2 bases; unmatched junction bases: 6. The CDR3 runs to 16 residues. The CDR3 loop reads CASSGTGGADNTEAFF. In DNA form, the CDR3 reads TGTGCCAGCAGCGGGACAGGGGGCGCAGATAACACTGAAGCTTTCTTT.

The CDR3 DNA follows: TGTGCCAGCAGCCAAGCGGCAGGGAGCTCCTACAATGAGCAGTTCTTC. Amino acids: CASSQAAGSSYNEQFF. This rearrangement joins TRBV4-2 to TRBJ2-1; D might be TRBD1 or TRBD2, each matching 5 bases. This CDR3 region has 16 residues. V was trimmed by 1 base and J by 0 bases, leaving 10 bases between them. CDR1 is LGHNA and CDR2 is YNFKEQ in the germline V gene.

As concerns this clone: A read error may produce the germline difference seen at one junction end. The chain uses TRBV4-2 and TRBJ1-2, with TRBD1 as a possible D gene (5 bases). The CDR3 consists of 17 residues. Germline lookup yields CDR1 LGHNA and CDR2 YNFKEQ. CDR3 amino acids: CASSQLSSAPGDYGYTF. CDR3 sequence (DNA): TGTGCGAGCAGCCAACTTTCCTCGGCCCCGGGGGACTATGGCTACACCTTC.

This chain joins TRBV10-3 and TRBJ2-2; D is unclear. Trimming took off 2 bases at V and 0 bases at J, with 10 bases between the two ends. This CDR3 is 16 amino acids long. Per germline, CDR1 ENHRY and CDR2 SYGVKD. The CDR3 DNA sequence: TGTGCCATCAGTGAGAGGGCCCTAGCGAACACCGGGGAGCTGTTTTTT. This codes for CAISERALANTGELFF.

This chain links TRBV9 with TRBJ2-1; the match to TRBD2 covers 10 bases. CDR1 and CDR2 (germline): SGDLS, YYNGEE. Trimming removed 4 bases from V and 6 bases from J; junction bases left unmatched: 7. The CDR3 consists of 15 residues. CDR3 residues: CASSPRTSGGNEQFF. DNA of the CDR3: TGTGCCAGCAGCCCTCGGACTAGCGGAGGCAATGAGCAGTTCTTC.

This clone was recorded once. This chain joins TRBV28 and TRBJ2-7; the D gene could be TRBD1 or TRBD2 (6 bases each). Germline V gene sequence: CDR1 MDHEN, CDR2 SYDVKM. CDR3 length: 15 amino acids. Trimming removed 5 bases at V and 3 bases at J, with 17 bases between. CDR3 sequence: CASSPPGGGGYEQYF. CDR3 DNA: TGTGCCAGCAGTCCCCCCGGAGGGGGTGGCTACGAGCAGTACTTC.

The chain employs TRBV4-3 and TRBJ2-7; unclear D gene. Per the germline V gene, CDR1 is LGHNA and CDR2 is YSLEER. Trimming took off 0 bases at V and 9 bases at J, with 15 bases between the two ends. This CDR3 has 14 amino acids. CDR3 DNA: TGCGCCAGCAGCCAAGATTGGGGTGTTGTGATGCAGTACTTC. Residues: CASSQDWGVVMQYF.

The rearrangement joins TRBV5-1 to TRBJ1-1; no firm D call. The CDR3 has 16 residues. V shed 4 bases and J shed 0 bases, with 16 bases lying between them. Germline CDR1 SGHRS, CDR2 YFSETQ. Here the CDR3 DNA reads TGCGCCAGCAGCACCCTCGGTACCCGATTGAACACTGAAGCTTTCTTT. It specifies CASSTLGTRLNTEAFF.

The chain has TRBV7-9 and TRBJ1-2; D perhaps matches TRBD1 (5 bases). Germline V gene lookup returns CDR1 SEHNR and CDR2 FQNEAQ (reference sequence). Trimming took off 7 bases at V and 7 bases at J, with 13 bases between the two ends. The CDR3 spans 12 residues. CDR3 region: CASTQIRGGYTF. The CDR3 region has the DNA TGTGCCAGCACCCAAATAAGGGGTGGCTACACCTTC.

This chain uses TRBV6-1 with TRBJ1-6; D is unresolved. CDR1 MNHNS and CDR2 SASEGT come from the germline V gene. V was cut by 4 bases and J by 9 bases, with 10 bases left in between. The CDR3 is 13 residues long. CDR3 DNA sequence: TGTGCCAGCAGTGGCACAGTGGGTTCACCCCTCCACTTT. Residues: CASSGTVGSPLHF.

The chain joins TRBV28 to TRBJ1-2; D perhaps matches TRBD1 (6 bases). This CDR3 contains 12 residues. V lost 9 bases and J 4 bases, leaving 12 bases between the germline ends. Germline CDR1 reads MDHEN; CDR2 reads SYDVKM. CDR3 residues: CASTGQTYGYTF. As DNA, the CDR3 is TGTGCCAGTACCGGACAGACCTATGGCTACACCTTC.

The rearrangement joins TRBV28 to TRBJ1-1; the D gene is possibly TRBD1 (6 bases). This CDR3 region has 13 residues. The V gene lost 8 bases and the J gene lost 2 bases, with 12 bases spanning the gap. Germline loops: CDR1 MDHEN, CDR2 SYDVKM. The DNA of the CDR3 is TGTGCCAGCGACAGGATGACTAACACTGAAGCTTTCTTT. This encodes CASDRMTNTEAFF.

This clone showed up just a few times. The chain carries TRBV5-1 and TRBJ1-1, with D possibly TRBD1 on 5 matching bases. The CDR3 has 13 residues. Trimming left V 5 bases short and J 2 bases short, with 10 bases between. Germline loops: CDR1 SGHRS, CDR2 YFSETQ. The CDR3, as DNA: TGCGCCAGCAGGGGGGAGGGTAACACTGAAGCTTTCTTT. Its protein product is CASRGEGNTEAFF.

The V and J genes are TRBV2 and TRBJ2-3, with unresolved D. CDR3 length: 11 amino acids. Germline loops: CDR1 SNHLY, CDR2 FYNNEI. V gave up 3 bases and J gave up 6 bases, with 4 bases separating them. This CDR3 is CASSERDTQYF. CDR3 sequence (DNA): TGTGCCAGCAGTGAGCGGGATACGCAGTATTTT. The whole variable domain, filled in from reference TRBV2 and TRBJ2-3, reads EPEVTQTPSHQVTQMGQEVILRCVPISNHLYFYWYRQILGQKVEFLVSFYNNEISEKSEIFDDQFSVERPDGSNFTLKIRSTKLEDSAMYFCASSERDTQYFGPGTRLTVL.

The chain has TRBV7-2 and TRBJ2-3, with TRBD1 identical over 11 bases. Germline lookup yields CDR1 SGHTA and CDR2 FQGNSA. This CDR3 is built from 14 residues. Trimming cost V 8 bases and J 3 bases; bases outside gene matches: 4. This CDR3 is CASLRDRGTDTQYF. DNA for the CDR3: TGTGCCAGCCTCAGGGACAGGGGGACAGATACGCAGTATTTT.

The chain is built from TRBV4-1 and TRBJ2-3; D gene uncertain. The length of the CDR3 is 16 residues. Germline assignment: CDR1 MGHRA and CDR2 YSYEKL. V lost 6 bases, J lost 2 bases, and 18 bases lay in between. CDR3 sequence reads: CASSQRAQTSTDTQYF. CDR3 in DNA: TGCGCCAGCAGTCAAAGGGCCCAGACCTCCACAGATACGCAGTATTTT.